This T cell receptor beta chain was retrieved from a study of T cell responses to AZD1222 COVID-19 vaccine. Study-wide results and limits: Receipt of two AZD1222 doses was followed by a rise in Spike-specific TCR breadth and depth.

In the case of this clone: Its antigen is not identified.

Germline CDR1 reads MNHEY; CDR2 reads SVGEGT. The CDR3 is made up of 18 amino acids. The V end lost 0 bases, the J end lost 1 base, and 19 bases lay between the germline ends. Using immunoSEQ multiplex PCR, the repertoire was profiled, and TCRdb retains in-frame clones only, with some absent. The sample has 200,000 or so clones, approximately 91% seen once. Sequenced material: peripheral blood, taken on day 0 of AZD1222 vaccination. The chain joins TRBV6-2 or TRBV6-3 to TRBJ2-7, with D perhaps matching TRBD1 (6 bases). The TCR sequence derives from an adult in good health. The CDR3 is CASSYSGLKARGSYEQYF. CDR3 coding DNA: TGTGCCAGCAGTTACTCGGGATTGAAAGCTAGGGGGTCCTACGAGCAGTACTTC.